Given below is one T cell receptor (beta chain) in context. No antigen is known for it. The CDR3 runs to 14 residues. Germline loops: CDR1 SNHLY, CDR2 FYNNEI. V lost 4 bases, J lost 5 bases, and 14 bases lay in between. The source of the sample is a study of cytomegalovirus exposure and HLA in healthy donors. Study context: T cells numbering about 179 million yielded 95 million to 140 million unique TCR beta sequences in an earlier analysis. Study results and limitations: A few of the chains that were CMV-associated were confirmed in vitro to be specific for CMV antigens. Overall, 164 TCR beta chains were annotated as cytomegalovirus-associated. V segments that were indistinguishable, TRBV6-2 and TRBV6-3 among them, were omitted from analysis.

The PCR employed 60 Vbeta primers together with 13 Jbeta primers. The method was immunoSEQ multiplex PCR; TCRdb's version includes in-frame clones alone and lacks a portion of them. The sample records 80,000 to 100,000 clones, 65% to 85% being singletons. The clonotype comes from a man in his forties in good health and CMV-seropositive. The sequenced sample was PBMCs. The genes are TRBV2 and TRBJ2-5; D might be TRBD2 (7 bases). CDR3 sequence reads: CASSAGGGGETQYF. CDR3 bases: TGTGCCAGCAGTGCGGGCGGGGGCGGGGAGACCCAGTACTTC.